The sequence of this T cell receptor (beta chain) was determined in a study of beta chain features in type 1 diabetes. As for the study in general: The number of sorted cells examined across all samples was around 98 million.

On average, the one heparinised blood draw given by each donor was around 110 mL. Purity exceeded 98% in all sorted populations. Points on this clone: Its matching antigen is unknown.

Sequenced material consisted of expressed TCRB transcripts (all of the isolated RNA was reverse transcribed). Method: immunoSEQ multiplex PCR; TCRdb's copy keeps in-frame clones and lacks some. The profile shows 150,000 to 200,000 clones, 6% to 9% of them singletons. V dropped 1 base and J dropped 6; count of bases not matched to a gene: 5. The CDR3 totals 15 residues. CDR1 is SGHAT, CDR2 FQNNGV, per germline. Study-wide results and limits: For Type 1 diabetes patients, all four CD4+ subsets carried TCRB CDR3s that were moderately but significantly shorter. The VDJ junctions of type 1 diabetes patients carried fewer insertions and more deletions.

The sequence derives from a man aged 18 to 30 with type 1 diabetes. The chain links TRBV11-2 to TRBJ2-3, with 9 positions matching TRBD1. The specimen sequenced was central memory CD4+ T cells from blood. The CDR3 protein is CASSLVRTGVDTQYF. As DNA, the CDR3 is TGTGCCAGCAGCTTAGTCCGGACAGGGGTGGATACGCAGTATTTT.